The 32 T cell receptor beta chains listed next were all sequenced from one sample in a study of cytomegalovirus exposure and HLA in healthy donors. The PCR ran on 60 Vbeta and 13 Jbeta primers. Sequencing was performed with immunoSEQ multiplex PCR; in TCRdb, only in-frame clones are kept and a portion is missing. The sample carries just over 150,000 clones, 80% to 90% recorded once. The material sequenced was PBMCs. These receptors came from a young woman in good health and CMV-seronegative.

The genes are TRBV4-1 and TRBJ2-3, with D maybe TRBD2 (6 bases). The CDR3 covers 15 residues. Trimming shortened V by 1 base and J by 2 bases, and 10 bases separated the two germline ends. Germline values: CDR1 MGHRA, CDR2 YSYEKL. Written as DNA, the CDR3 is TGCGCCAGCAGCCAAGTGGGACTTCCCACAGATACGCAGTATTTT. Translating gives CASSQVGLPTDTQYF.

The chain couples TRBV6-5 to TRBJ1-1; D gene unclear. The germline CDR1 and CDR2 sequences are MNHEY and SVGAGI. With 6 bases removed from V and 1 base from J, the gap between germline ends came to 9 bases. The CDR3 is 13 residues long. The CDR3 DNA is TGTGCCAGCAGCAGGTTAGGGAACACTGAAGCTTTCTTT. Its protein product is CASSRLGNTEAFF.

On this clone: Other DNA sequences in this sample translate to the same CDR3. The chain couples TRBV28 to TRBJ1-1; the D gene is possibly TRBD1 (6 bases). The V end lost 3 bases, the J end lost 8 bases, and 10 bases lay between the germline ends. Germline-derived CDR1 and CDR2 are MDHEN and SYDVKM. The CDR3 spans 12 residues. In nucleotides, the CDR3 is TGTGCCAGCAGTTTGGCGGGGGCGGAAGCTTTCTTT. Its protein product is CASSLAGAEAFF.

The chain couples TRBV2 to TRBJ1-3; no reliable D call. The CDR3 extends over 15 amino acids. The germline CDR1 and CDR2 sequences are SNHLY and FYNNEI. Trimming removed 3 bases at V and 3 bases at J, with 12 bases between. CDR3 nucleotides: TGTGCCAGCAGTGAGCAAGGTCAGGTTGGAAACACCATATATTTT. This gives the protein CASSEQGQVGNTIYF.

This clone was seen only a few times. V gene TRBV6-1 combines with J gene TRBJ2-1, with D possibly being TRBD2 (5 bases). V dropped 8 bases and J dropped 3 bases, with 8 bases sitting between them. From germline, CDR1 is MNHNS and CDR2 SASEGT. The CDR3 length is 12 residues. CDR3 bases: TGTGCCAGCGCAGCGGTCTACAATGAGCAGTTCTTC. Translating it yields CASAAVYNEQFF.

The V and J genes are TRBV4-2 and TRBJ2-1; the D gene is possibly TRBD2 (6 bases). V was cut by 1 base and J by 5 bases, with 15 bases left in between. The CDR3 loop spans 16 amino acids. Germline values: CDR1 LGHNA, CDR2 YNFKEQ. The CDR3 spells CASSQVLGGIDNEQFF. CDR3 bases: TGTGCCAGCAGCCAAGTTCTTGGCGGGATCGACAATGAGCAGTTCTTC.

The CDR3 here is CASSQELGQGDGYTF. The CDR3 DNA follows: TGCGCCAGCAGCCAAGAGTTGGGACAGGGGGATGGCTACACCTTC. J is TRBJ1-2 and V is TRBV4-1; 11 bases line up with TRBD1. CDR1 is MGHRA, CDR2 YSYEKL, per germline. V dropped 0 bases and J dropped 6; count of bases not matched to a gene: 3. The CDR3 contains 15 residues.

This chain connects TRBV30 to TRBJ1-2, with TRBD1 matching 9 bases. V lost 5 bases and J lost 3; bases outside the gene matches: 10. The germline CDR1 and CDR2 sequences are GTSNPN and SVGIG (reference sequence). CDR3 size: 15 residues. CDR3 loop: CAWLLPGQGYYGYTF. In DNA, the CDR3 is TGTGCCTGGCTACTTCCGGGACAGGGTTACTATGGCTACACCTTC. Looking up the rest from reference TRBV30 and TRBJ1-2 gives the full variable domain: SQTIHQWPATLVQPVGSPLSLECTVEGTSNPNLYWYRQAAGRGLQLLFYSVGIGQISSEVPQNLSASRPQDRQFILSSKKLLLSDSGFYLCAWLLPGQGYYGYTFGSGTRLTVV.

CDR3 in amino acids: CASSVSPQGLFSYEQYF. The DNA for the CDR3 is TGTGCCAGCAGCGTGTCCCCTCAGGGGTTATTCTCCTACGAGCAGTACTTC. V is TRBV9 and J is TRBJ2-7, with D tentatively TRBD1 (6 bases). V was clipped by 2 bases and J by 0 bases, with 18 bases between them. The CDR3 is 17 residues long. Germline V lookup: CDR1 SGDLS, CDR2 YYNGEE. Full variable domain (remainder filled in from reference TRBV9 and TRBJ2-7): DSGVTQTPKHLITATGQRVTLRCSPRSGDLSVYWYQQSLDQGLQFLIQYYNGEERAKGNILERFSAQQFPDLHSELNLSSLELGDSALYFCASSVSPQGLFSYEQYFGPGTRLTVT.

This clone turned up a few times. The chain joins TRBV5-1 to TRBJ2-1; D may be TRBD1 (5 bases). This CDR3 is 16 amino acids long. Germline lookup yields CDR1 SGHRS and CDR2 YFSETQ. V lost 0 bases and J lost 3, with 13 bases in between. In DNA, the CDR3 is TGCGCCAGCAGCTTGGCAGGGTCGGCCCTCTACAATGAGCAGTTCTTC. Translating gives CASSLAGSALYNEQFF.

The rearrangement uses TRBV9 and TRBJ1-4; 9 nucleotides agree with TRBD1. The germline CDR1 and CDR2 sequences are SGDLS and YYNGEE. The CDR3 is 17 amino acids. The trim removed 6 bases at V and 6 bases at J, leaving 15 bases unmatched. CDR3 coding DNA: TGTGCCAGCAACAAACCAACTACAGGGGGCGGGCATGAAAAACTGTTTTTT. Translation: CASNKPTTGGGHEKLFF.

This rearrangement joins TRBV6-6 to TRBJ1-6; D gene unclear. V was cut by 3 bases and J by 7 bases, with 16 bases left in between. The CDR3 consists of 16 residues. The germline V gene encodes CDR1 MNHNY and CDR2 SVGAGI (reference sequence). DNA for the CDR3: TGTGCCAGCAGTTATTTGAGTGCACAGACGAATTCACCCCTCCACTTT. Its protein is CASSYLSAQTNSPLHF.

The J gene is TRBJ2-1, the V gene TRBV5-1; the match to TRBD2 covers 15 bases. J was trimmed by 9 bases and V by 4 bases; bases with no gene match: 5. CDR3 length equals 15 residues. From germline, CDR1 is SGHRS and CDR2 YFSETQ. The CDR3 loop reads CASSLGTSGRIEQFF. CDR3 in DNA: TGCGCCAGCAGCCTCGGGACTAGCGGGAGGATTGAGCAGTTCTTC.

This clone was counted between two and nine times. The V gene is TRBV10-1, the J gene TRBJ1-4, with 9 bases matching TRBD1. The J segment lost 6 bases and the V segment lost 11 bases, leaving 7 bases of the junction unmatched. The germline gives CDR1 WNHNN, CDR2 SYGVQD (reference sequence). The CDR3 runs to 13 residues. CDR3 DNA: TGCGCCTGTCTCCGGGACAGGGATGAAAAACTGTTTTTT. Amino acid sequence: CACLRDRDEKLFF.

The chain joins TRBV27 to TRBJ2-1; D perhaps matches TRBD2 (6 bases). The germline V gene has CDR1 MNHEY and CDR2 SMNVEV (reference sequence). This CDR3 has 14 residues. Deletions cut 5 bases from V and 5 bases from J, with 13 bases between. The CDR3 DNA reads TGTGCCAGCAGTGTCGGAGGGGCCCACAATGAGCAGTTCTTC. Translating gives CASSVGGAHNEQFF.

This clone has just one count. This chain links TRBV9 with TRBJ2-1; D call uncertain. CDR1 is SGDLS, CDR2 YYNGEE, per germline. The CDR3 is 14 amino acids. V was clipped by 0 bases and J by 8 bases, with 12 bases between them. CDR3 DNA sequence: TGTGCCAGCAGCGTAGACGGGTTGGCCGATGAGCAGTTCTTC. This encodes CASSVDGLADEQFF.

J is TRBJ1-1 and V is TRBV7-3; TRBD1 aligns across 8 bases. The V gene end was trimmed by 5 bases and the J gene end by 11 bases; junction bases not matched to a gene: 7. The CDR3 is 12 residues long. Germline values: CDR1 SGHTA, CDR2 FQGTGA. In nucleotides, the CDR3 is TGTGCCAGCAGCCCCGGACAGGGAGTGGCTTTCTTT. Translating it yields CASSPGQGVAFF.

The genes are TRBV30 and TRBJ1-1; 10 bases agree with TRBD1. This CDR3 is 15 amino acids long. V shed 3 bases, J shed 1 base, and the junction held 5 bases outside the gene matches. Germline V gives CDR1 GTSNPN, CDR2 SVGIG (reference sequence). Here the CDR3 reads CAWSGTGVRNTEAFF. The DNA for the CDR3 is TGTGCCTGGAGCGGGACAGGGGTTCGGAACACTGAAGCTTTCTTT.

The rearrangement uses TRBV19 and TRBJ2-3, with TRBD1 identical over 8 bases. This CDR3 has 15 amino acids. The V and J ends lost 3 bases and 4 bases, in that order; junction bases with no gene match: 6. The germline gives CDR1 LNHDA, CDR2 SQIVND (reference sequence). In nucleotides, the CDR3 is TGTGCCAGTAGTATGGCAGGGGGCATGGCAGATACGCAGTATTTT. Its protein product is CASSMAGGMADTQYF.

This clone has only one observation. The rearrangement joins TRBV2 to TRBJ2-7; D might be TRBD1 (7 bases). The V end lost 8 bases, the J end lost 1 base, and 12 bases lay between the germline ends. This CDR3 comprises 13 residues. In germline, CDR1 is SNHLY, CDR2 FYNNEI. The CDR3 here is CASSAGGSYEQYF. As DNA, the CDR3 is TGTGCCAGCTCCGCAGGGGGGTCCTACGAGCAGTACTTC. The full variable domain, its missing parts supplied by reference TRBV2 and TRBJ2-7, is EPEVTQTPSHQVTQMGQEVILRCVPISNHLYFYWYRQILGQKVEFLVSFYNNEISEKSEIFDDQFSVERPDGSNFTLKIRSTKLEDSAMYFCASSAGGSYEQYFGPGTRLTVT.

This chain links TRBV5-1 with TRBJ1-4; D might be TRBD1 (5 bases). V lost 3 bases and J 4 bases, leaving 13 bases between the germline ends. Per the germline V gene, CDR1 is SGHRS and CDR2 is YFSETQ. The CDR3 extends over 15 amino acids. The DNA of the CDR3 is TGCGCCAGCAGCTCCGGACATACGGATAATGAAAAACTGTTTTTT. Translation: CASSSGHTDNEKLFF. Full variable domain (missing parts from reference TRBV5-1 and TRBJ1-4): KAGVTQTPRYLIKTRGQQVTLSCSPISGHRSVSWYQQTPGQGLQFLFEYFSETQRNKGNFPGRFSGRQFSNSRSEMNVSTLELGDSALYLCASSSGHTDNEKLFFGSGTQLSVL.

This rearrangement joins TRBV7-2 to TRBJ2-1; D is perhaps TRBD2 (6 bases). From germline, CDR1 is SGHTA and CDR2 FQGNSA. The CDR3 runs to 14 residues. Trimming removed 5 bases at V and 8 bases at J, with 16 bases between. CDR3 bases: TGTGCCAGCAGCCCGGAAACTAGCTCCCATGAGCAGTTCTTC. This translates into CASSPETSSHEQFF.

DNA for the CDR3: TGTGCCAGCAGTTTAGGGACAGGGATTTCACCCCTCCACTTT. Translated, it gives CASSLGTGISPLHF. The J gene is TRBJ1-6, the V gene TRBV28, with 9 bases fitting TRBD1. With 2 bases clipped from V and 9 bases from J, the junction kept 2 bases outside the gene matches. CDR1 MDHEN and CDR2 SYDVKM come from the germline V gene. This CDR3 contains 14 residues.

This chain links TRBV4-1 with TRBJ2-1; possible D gene TRBD2, 5 bases. V lost 3 bases, J lost 8 bases, and 8 bases lay in between. Germline assignment: CDR1 MGHRA and CDR2 YSYEKL. The CDR3 has 12 amino acids. CDR3 protein: CASSQRADEQFF. For the CDR3, the DNA is TGCGCCAGCAGCCAGCGGGCCGATGAGCAGTTCTTC.

This chain uses TRBV7-9 with TRBJ2-5, with 7 bases matching TRBD1. This CDR3 contains 14 residues. The germline V gene encodes CDR1 SEHNR and CDR2 FQNEAQ (reference sequence). The trim removed 5 bases at V and 5 bases at J, leaving 8 bases unmatched. The CDR3 reads CASSPETGSETQYF. The CDR3 DNA reads as TGTGCCAGCAGCCCTGAGACAGGGTCCGAGACCCAGTACTTC.

This chain joins TRBV5-1 and TRBJ2-5; 9 bases line up with TRBD2. The CDR3 length is 17 residues. Germline V lookup: CDR1 SGHRS, CDR2 YFSETQ. Germline trimming cut 2 bases from V and 1 base from J; bases unmatched to any gene: 9. The chain's CDR3 is CASSLPGGGRAQETQYF. In nucleotides, the CDR3 is TGCGCCAGCAGCTTACCCGGGGGCGGGAGGGCCCAAGAGACCCAGTACTTC.

DNA of the CDR3: TGTGCCACACACGCCGGGACAGGGGTGGCTGAAGCTTTCTTT. Protein: CATHAGTGVAEAFF. The chain employs TRBV10-3 and TRBJ1-1; 10 bases align to TRBD1. Looked up from germline, CDR1 is ENHRY and CDR2 is SYGVKD. CDR3 length equals 14 residues. After removal of 10 bases from V and 6 bases from J, the junction contained 11 bases not matched to a gene.

This clone was detected once. The chain couples TRBV30 to TRBJ1-6; 8 bases line up with TRBD1. The junction had 11 bases not matched to a gene; V was cut back by 0 bases and J by 4 bases. Looked up from germline, CDR1 is GTSNPN and CDR2 is SVGIG (reference sequence). This CDR3 has 18 residues. CDR3 DNA sequence: TGTGCCTGGAGTGTTGACTTCGGACAGGGCCTTTATAATTCACCCCTCCACTTT. It codes for CAWSVDFGQGLYNSPLHF.

The CDR3 region has the DNA TGTGCCAGCAGTTTCGGACAGGCCCCTCAGCCCCAGCATTTT. Translation gives CASSFGQAPQPQHF. V gene TRBV27 combines with J gene TRBJ1-5; 7 nucleotides agree with TRBD1. Looked up from germline, CDR1 is MNHEY and CDR2 is SMNVEV (reference sequence). The CDR3 has 14 amino acids. V shed 3 bases, J shed 6 bases, and the junction held 5 bases outside the gene matches.

The V call is TRBV12-2, the J call TRBJ1-1; TRBD1, the table's D call, lacks a check against the DNA. TRBV12-2 is listed as a pseudogene. This CDR3 has 15 residues. CDR3 in amino acids: CASRSRGRGDTEAFF. Here the CDR3 DNA reads TGTGCAAGTCGTTCCAGGGGGCGAGGGGACACTGAAGCTTTCTTT.

CDR3 DNA: TGTGCCAGCAGTGAAATCGGCTACGAGCAGTACTTC. Translated: CASSEIGYEQYF. This rearrangement joins TRBV6-1 to TRBJ2-7; D is uncertain. Germline values: CDR1 MNHNS, CDR2 SASEGT. The CDR3 is 12 residues long. Trimming cost V 2 bases and J 3 bases, with 5 bases left between them.

The chain links TRBV29-1 to TRBJ1-1; tentatively, D is TRBD1 (5 bases). The CDR3 spans 13 residues. Between the trimmed V and J ends, which lost 4 bases and 0 bases, there was a span of 9 bases. Germline CDR1 SQVTM, CDR2 ANQGSEA. The CDR3 coding sequence is TGCAGCGTTGGGGCGGGGGTGAACACTGAAGCTTTCTTT. It codes for CSVGAGVNTEAFF.